Listed here are 24 T cell receptor beta chains from one sample, sequenced in a study of beta chain features in type 1 diabetes. Expressed TCRB transcripts were sequenced because the isolated RNA had all been reverse transcribed beforehand. The table came from immunoSEQ multiplex PCR; TCRdb's copy has only in-frame clones and leaves some out. Counted here are 970,000 or so clones, 15% to 20% occurring once; the ten biggest clones make up about 0.025%. The sample taken for sequencing was naive CD4+ T cells from blood. The receptors were gathered from a woman aged 18-35 years in good health.

This chain links TRBV19 with TRBJ2-2; no definite D call. The V end lost 4 bases, the J end lost 7 bases, and 10 bases lay between the germline ends. Germline values: CDR1 LNHDA, CDR2 SQIVND (reference sequence). The CDR3 loop spans 13 amino acids. The CDR3 DNA is TGTGCCAGTAGTAGCATTCGCGGCGGGGAGCTGTTTTTT. Translation gives CASSSIRGGELFF.

This clone was detected only a few times. Here the CDR3 reads CASSIRTTSSYNEQFF. CDR3 sequence (DNA): TGTGCCAGCAGCATCCGGACGACGAGCTCCTACAATGAGCAGTTCTTC. The chain joins TRBV7-9 to TRBJ2-1; D is undetermined. Trimming removed 5 bases at V and 0 bases at J, with 14 bases between. Germline V gene data show CDR1 as SEHNR and CDR2 as FQNEAQ (reference sequence). CDR3 length equals 16 residues.

This clone was seen only a few times. V gene TRBV4-3 combines with J gene TRBJ2-2, with D possibly being TRBD2 (6 bases). V was cut by 1 base and J by 7 bases, with 22 bases left in between. The CDR3 consists of 18 residues. Germline V gene sequence: CDR1 LGHNA, CDR2 YSLEER. CDR3 in amino acids: CASSQVVVRALGGGELFF. DNA for the CDR3: TGCGCCAGCAGCCAAGTTGTTGTCAGGGCCCTCGGGGGCGGGGAGCTGTTTTTT.

This sequence joins TRBV18 and TRBJ2-3; D could derive from TRBD1 or TRBD2 (5 bases each). Per the germline V gene, CDR1 is KGHSH and CDR2 is LQKENI. Trimming stripped 2 bases from V and 1 base from J, with 10 bases between. The length of the CDR3 is 15 residues. CDR3 coding DNA: TGTGCCAGCTCACCAGGGACGGAACGCACAGATACGCAGTATTTT. It yields the protein CASSPGTERTDTQYF.

This clone was detected only a few times. V usage is TRBV11-1 and J usage is TRBJ2-3, with unresolved D. CDR3 length: 14 residues. CDR1 is SGHAT and CDR2 is FQDESV in the germline V gene (reference sequence). The V gene lost 5 bases and the J gene lost 0 bases, with 9 bases spanning the gap. As DNA, the CDR3 is TGTGCCAGCAGCCCCGGGCCGAGCACAGATACGCAGTATTTT. Translating gives CASSPGPSTDTQYF.

This sequence joins TRBV11-2 and TRBJ2-7, with D tentatively TRBD2 (5 bases). The CDR3 loop spans 16 amino acids. Per the germline V gene, CDR1 is SGHAT and CDR2 is FQNNGV. The V end was cut by 0 bases, the J end by 0 bases, with 12 bases between. The CDR3 DNA sequence: TGTGCCAGCAGCTTAGATCGAGCGGCCCGCTCCTACGAGCAGTACTTC. Its protein is CASSLDRAARSYEQYF.

In its sample, this clone was seen a few times. Other DNA variants within this sample encode the same CDR3. The genes are TRBV21-1 and TRBJ1-1. TRBV21-1 is a known pseudogene. The CDR3 runs to 13 residues. The CDR3 protein is CASSKGKNTEAFF. CDR3 sequence (DNA): TGTGCCAGCAGCAAAGGAAAGAACACTGAAGCTTTCTTT.

This clone has a handful of counts. The identical CDR3 is also encoded by other nucleotide sequences in the sample. The chain is built from TRBV10-3 and TRBJ2-3; either TRBD1 or TRBD2 may supply D (6 bases each). Trimming stripped 8 bases from V and 0 bases from J, with 9 bases between. This CDR3 spans 13 amino acids. CDR1 is ENHRY and CDR2 is SYGVKD in the germline V gene. The CDR3 DNA follows: TGTGCCATCGGGGGGCAGAGCACAGATACGCAGTATTTT. Translated, it gives CAIGGQSTDTQYF.

The genes are TRBV5-6 and TRBJ2-2; D unresolved. V was trimmed by 4 bases and J by 6 bases, leaving 10 bases between them. This CDR3 region has 13 residues. Germline CDR1 is SGHDT and CDR2 is YYEEEE. The DNA of the CDR3 is TGTGCCAGCAGCCCGCAGTTGGCCGGGGAGCTGTTTTTT. Translation: CASSPQLAGELFF. The entire variable domain, with the rest obtained from reference TRBV5-6 and TRBJ2-2, is as follows: DAGVTQSPTHLIKTRGQQVTLRCSPKSGHDTVSWYQQALGQGPQFIFQYYEEEERQRGNFPDRFSGHQFPNYSSELNVNALLLGDSALYLCASSPQLAGELFFGEGSRLTVL.

The V call is TRBV14, the J call TRBJ2-3; D possibly uses TRBD1 or TRBD2 (5 bases each). Trimming stripped 1 base from V and 0 bases from J, with 11 bases between. Germline V gene lookup returns CDR1 SGHDN and CDR2 FVKESK. The CDR3 spans 16 residues. As DNA, the CDR3 is TGTGCCAGCAGCCAAGTGCTCGGGGCCAGCACAGATACGCAGTATTTT. Its protein product is CASSQVLGASTDTQYF.

With regard to this clone: This CDR3 is also generated by other DNA sequences in the sample. The CDR3 here is CASSLRLAGDNEQFF. CDR3 DNA: TGTGCCAGCAGCTTGCGACTAGCCGGCGACAATGAGCAGTTCTTC. The chain uses TRBV5-4 and TRBJ2-1, with 7 bases aligning to TRBD2. CDR1 is SGHNT and CDR2 is YYREEE in the germline V gene (reference sequence). The V segment lost 1 base and the J segment 5 bases; nucleotides outside the gene matches: 6. This CDR3 has 15 residues.

A few counts support this clone. The chain recombines TRBV6-5 with TRBJ2-7, with D unresolved. Trimming removed 7 bases from V and 6 bases from J, with 13 bases in between. Germline-derived CDR1 and CDR2 are MNHEY and SVGAGI. The CDR3 runs to 12 residues. Here the CDR3 DNA reads TGTGCCAGCACAGGTCCCCTTCTCGAGCAGTACTTC. Its protein is CASTGPLLEQYF.

There are a few counts of this clone. The chain joins TRBV29-1 to TRBJ2-1, with TRBD2 matching over 7 bases. The V segment lost 4 bases and the J segment 7 bases; nucleotides outside the gene matches: 7. This CDR3 region has 13 residues. Germline V gene sequence: CDR1 SQVTM, CDR2 ANQGSEA. In DNA form, the CDR3 reads TGCAGCGTTGCGGCGGGAGTTAATAATGAGCAGTTCTTC. Translation: CSVAAGVNNEQFF.

This clone has only a few counts. CDR3 protein: CARGTSGRFMYEQYF. The DNA for the CDR3 is TGTGCCAGGGGGACTAGCGGGAGATTCATGTACGAGCAGTACTTC. This sequence joins TRBV28 and TRBJ2-7, with 14 positions matching TRBD2. Germline V gene sequence: CDR1 MDHEN, CDR2 SYDVKM. V shed 9 bases and J 4 bases; nucleotides not matched to a gene: 8. The CDR3 extends over 15 amino acids.

This clone turned up a few times. V gene TRBV7-9 combines with J gene TRBJ2-5, with TRBD2 identical over 12 bases. The CDR3 runs 14 residues. V shed 5 bases and J 11 bases; nucleotides not matched to a gene: 9. In germline, CDR1 is SEHNR, CDR2 FQNEAQ (reference sequence). This chain's CDR3 is CASSRTSGTGEQYF. The CDR3 region has the DNA TGTGCCAGCAGCCGGACTAGCGGGACGGGGGAGCAGTACTTC.

The chain links TRBV29-1 to TRBJ1-2; 8 bases are a match to TRBD1. Germline values: CDR1 SQVTM, CDR2 ANQGSEA. There are 13 residues in the CDR3. Trimming removed 6 bases from V and 0 bases from J; junction bases left unmatched: 3. The CDR3 nucleotides are TGCAGCGTCCGACAGGGGACTAACTATGGCTACACCTTC. Its translation is CSVRQGTNYGYTF.

This rearrangement joins TRBV4-3 to TRBJ1-2; TRBD1 is a possible D gene (5 bases). Trimming took 2 bases from V and 5 from J, leaving 6 bases between them. This CDR3 spans 12 amino acids. Germline CDR1 LGHNA, CDR2 YSLEER. The CDR3 coding sequence is TGCGCCAGCAGCCAACCAGGGTATGGCTACACCTTC. It codes for CASSQPGYGYTF.

This clone was detected only a few times. CDR3 nucleotide sequence: TGTGCCAGCAGCTGGGGACGGGGGGTGGTTTCGAGTGAGCAGTTCTTC. It codes for CASSWGRGVVSSEQFF. The chain joins TRBV7-2 to TRBJ2-1, with 7 bases identical to TRBD2. The CDR3 is 16 amino acids. Trimming removed 4 bases from V and 9 bases from J; junction bases left unmatched: 15. In germline, CDR1 is SGHTA, CDR2 FQGNSA.

This clone has a handful of counts. The J gene is TRBJ2-5, the V gene TRBV11-1; weak D call: TRBD1 (5 bases). CDR3 length: 14 residues. Trimming left V 2 bases short and J 1 base short, with 8 bases between. Looked up from germline, CDR1 is SGHAT and CDR2 is FQDESV (reference sequence). CDR3: CASSLSTGQETQYF. CDR3 DNA: TGTGCCAGCAGCTTAAGCACAGGCCAAGAGACCCAGTACTTC. Together with reference TRBV11-1 and TRBJ2-5, the CDR3 gives the full variable domain: EAEVAQSPRYKITEKSQAVAFWCDPISGHATLYWYRQILGQGPELLVQFQDESVVDDSQLPKDRFSAERLKGVDSTLKIQPAELGDSAMYLCASSLSTGQETQYFGPGTRLLVL.

Concerning this clone: The sample carries other DNA sequences with the same CDR3. V gene TRBV7-2 combines with J gene TRBJ2-5; D remains ambiguous. The V gene lost 0 bases and the J gene lost 5 bases, with 7 bases spanning the gap. Germline values: CDR1 SGHTA, CDR2 FQGNSA. CDR3 length equals 13 residues. CDR3 sequence reads: CASSLARRETQYF. The CDR3 DNA reads as TGTGCCAGCAGCTTAGCTCGTCGGGAGACCCAGTACTTC.

The chain has TRBV6-6 and TRBJ2-1; tentative D call: TRBD1 (5 bases). CDR3 length: 12 amino acids. The V and J ends lost 5 bases and 6 bases respectively, with 8 bases between them. From germline, CDR1 is MNHNY and CDR2 SVGAGI (reference sequence). CDR3 sequence: CASSNQGNEQFF. The CDR3 DNA sequence: TGTGCCAGCAGTAATCAGGGCAATGAGCAGTTCTTC.

This clone was detected a few times. This chain uses TRBV28 with TRBJ2-7, with a weak D call TRBD2 (6 bases). The V end lost 6 bases, the J end lost 2 bases, and 17 bases lay between the germline ends. This CDR3 comprises 15 residues. The germline V gene encodes CDR1 MDHEN and CDR2 SYDVKM. The CDR3 sequence: CASRISPGLTYEQYF. The CDR3 bases are TGTGCCAGCAGAATCTCGCCGGGACTCACCTACGAGCAGTACTTC.

A few counts support this clone. The DNA of the CDR3 is TGTGCCAGCAGTTTACAGGGATCCGATGGCTACACCTTC. It codes for CASSLQGSDGYTF. This sequence joins TRBV6-6 and TRBJ1-2; D might be TRBD1 (6 bases). Germline V gene lookup returns CDR1 MNHNY and CDR2 SVGAGI (reference sequence). V lost 4 bases and J lost 6, with 12 bases in between. This CDR3 spans 13 amino acids.

This chain connects TRBV19 to TRBJ2-5; no firm D call. Germline assignment: CDR1 LNHDA and CDR2 SQIVND (reference sequence). The CDR3 sequence is 13 residues long. Trimming cost V 3 bases and J 4 bases, with 9 bases left between them. CDR3 nucleotide sequence: TGTGCCAGTAGTATCAACAGAAGAGAGACCCAGTACTTC. As protein: CASSINRRETQYF.